The rows below give T cell receptor beta chains drawn from one sample of a study of identical twins. TCRdb reanalysed the 5' RACE reads using MiXCR and keeps one entry per CDR3 protein. The sample records some 500,000 distinct CDR3 sequences, about 20% being singletons. The same data also went into a second study, on T cells expressing NK-cell markers.

The sample taken for sequencing was CD4+ T cells sorted from blood. The receptors stem from a woman aged 18-30 years in good health. CDR3s include the opening cysteine and the closing phenylalanine or tryptophan. A D gene is named only where the DNA matches it firmly. The size field is filled for only some rows; it gives once, few, many or a size class.

d_gene	abundance	v_gene	j_gene	CDR3aa
.	once	TRBV5-5	TRBJ2-1	CASSLGVLWAGNNNEQFF
.	.	TRBV5-5	TRBJ2-1	CAMSSGAYNEQFF
TRBD2	.	TRBV7-9	TRBJ2-5	CASSFSGRLRETQYF
TRBD1	.	TRBV12-3/TRBV12-4	TRBJ1-2	CASSSNRGFYGYTF
.	.	TRBV5-1	TRBJ2-7	CASSLPTSYEQYF
.	few	TRBV5-1	TRBJ1-2	CASSLNRVRAYGYTF
.	many	TRBV27	TRBJ1-2	CASSSINQAYSTYGYTF
TRBD1	.	TRBV18	TRBJ1-6	CASSPWTGGDSPLHF
.	.	TRBV19	TRBJ1-6	CASSIPASYNSPLHF
.	.	TRBV20-1	TRBJ1-1	CSVTTAMNTEAFF
TRBD2	.	TRBV7-9	TRBJ2-1	CASSARAGGPTYNEQFF
.	.	TRBV20-1	TRBJ2-5	CSASKHSHQETQYF
.	.	TRBV25-1	TRBJ2-7	CASSEQGSRSYEQYF
.	many	TRBV7-9	TRBJ2-2	CASSLALGTANTGELFF
TRBD2	.	TRBV5-1	TRBJ2-1	CASSLAVLAGGPDEQFF
.	.	TRBV20-1	TRBJ1-4	CSARVRWEKLFF
TRBD1	many	TRBV6-1	TRBJ2-3	CASSQNPTGTGRRSGTQYF
.	many	TRBV5-1	TRBJ1-1	CASSWGTGTEAFF